This passage covers 27 T cell receptor beta chains from one sample sequenced in a study of OX40 agonist ivuxolimab in advanced cancers. Assay: immunoSEQ multiplex PCR; the TCRdb copy retains only in-frame clones and omits some. The table lists around 100,000 clones, around 89% of them singletons, with around 0.15% in the top ten. Sequenced material: CD4+ or CD8+ T cells sorted from blood, taken in a trial of the OX40 agonist ivuxolimab. The receptors derive from an adult with an advanced solid tumor such as melanoma, head and neck, liver or kidney cancer.

The chain is built from TRBV23-1 and TRBJ2-1, with 7 positions matching TRBD1. TRBV23-1 is an open reading frame, and its role is uncertain. The CDR3 extends over 13 amino acids. The trim removed 7 bases at V and 9 bases at J, leaving 9 bases unmatched. The CDR3 reads CASTTGAGSEQFF. The CDR3 DNA reads as TGCGCCAGCACTACAGGGGCGGGTTCTGAGCAGTTCTTC.

This clone has only a few counts. The chain uses TRBV5-1 and TRBJ1-1; D is ambiguous. The V gene lost 0 bases and the J gene lost 1 base, with 10 bases spanning the gap. Germline loops: CDR1 SGHRS, CDR2 YFSETQ. CDR3 length: 15 residues. CDR3 bases: TGCGCCAGCAGCTTGGCTGCCTGGGCGAACACTGAAGCTTTCTTT. As protein: CASSLAAWANTEAFF.

The chain links TRBV11-2 to TRBJ2-1, with 7 positions matching TRBD2. J gave up 0 bases and V 5 bases, and 10 bases lay outside the gene matches. CDR3 length: 17 residues. Germline V lookup: CDR1 SGHAT, CDR2 FQNNGV. The CDR3 region is CASSKRRRGISYNEQFF. DNA for the CDR3: TGTGCCAGCAGCAAGAGACGGCGGGGGATCTCCTACAATGAGCAGTTCTTC. The whole variable domain, filled in from reference TRBV11-2 and TRBJ2-1, reads EAGVAQSPRYKIIEKRQSVAFWCNPISGHATLYWYQQILGQGPKLLIQFQNNGVVDDSQLPKDRFSAERLKGVDSTLKIQPAKLEDSAVYLCASSKRRRGISYNEQFFGPGTRLTVL.

The table lists this clone with a count of one. Additional DNA sequences in this sample encode the identical CDR3. The chain links TRBV19 to TRBJ2-2; D is perhaps TRBD2 (5 bases). CDR1 is LNHDA and CDR2 is SQIVND in the germline V gene (reference sequence). This CDR3 contains 13 residues. V dropped 3 bases and J dropped 4 bases, with 6 bases sitting between them. CDR3 DNA sequence: TGTGCCAGTAGTATCGAGGGCACCGGGGAGCTGTTTTTT. It translates to CASSIEGTGELFF.

The J gene is TRBJ2-3, the V gene TRBV5-1; 11 bases map to TRBD2. The CDR3 sequence is 17 residues long. Trimming at V came to 5 bases and at J to 2 bases, leaving 10 bases not matched to a gene. Germline lookup yields CDR1 SGHRS and CDR2 YFSETQ. The CDR3 DNA reads TGCGCCAGCAGAATTCTCGGACTAGCGGGTAACACAGATACGCAGTATTTT. Amino acids: CASRILGLAGNTDTQYF.

The chain joins TRBV6-6 to TRBJ1-2; D is unclear. The CDR3 is made up of 14 amino acids. V was cut by 6 bases and J by 2 bases, with 13 bases left in between. Germline assignment: CDR1 MNHNY and CDR2 SVGAGI (reference sequence). CDR3 amino acids: CASRVPHQNYGYTF. For the CDR3, the DNA is TGTGCCAGCAGAGTCCCACACCAGAACTATGGCTACACCTTC.

The V call is TRBV11-3, the J call TRBJ2-1; a possible D gene is TRBD1 (5 bases). There are 13 residues in the CDR3. V lost 4 bases to trimming and J lost 6 bases, with 10 bases between them. Germline-derived CDR1 and CDR2 are SGHNT and YENEEA. The CDR3 nucleotides are TGTGCCAGCAGCTCAGGGCGTGGCAATGAGCAGTTCTTC. It codes for CASSSGRGNEQFF.

CDR3 protein: CASSWRGRTYEQYF. The CDR3 region has the DNA TGTGCCAGCAGCTGGCGAGGCAGAACCTACGAGCAGTACTTC. This sequence joins TRBV5-4 and TRBJ2-7; D not resolved. Deletions cut 3 bases from V and 2 bases from J, with 12 bases between. The CDR3 sequence is 14 residues long. The germline V gene encodes CDR1 SGHNT and CDR2 YYREEE (reference sequence).

J is TRBJ2-7 and V is TRBV18, with 8 bases lining up with TRBD2. J gave up 0 bases and V 1 base, and 2 bases lay outside the gene matches. Germline assignment: CDR1 KGHSH and CDR2 LQKENI. The CDR3 sequence is 15 residues long. CDR3: CASSPLAGSSYEQYF. The CDR3 DNA follows: TGTGCCAGCTCACCACTAGCGGGGAGCTCCTACGAGCAGTACTTC.

In nucleotides, the CDR3 is TGTGCCAGCACCCGAGCGGGAGGGCCCTTCGATGAGCAGTTCTTC. It specifies CASTRAGGPFDEQFF. The V call is TRBV2, the J call TRBJ2-1; 10 nucleotides align to TRBD2. CDR3 length: 15 residues. Per the germline V gene, CDR1 is SNHLY and CDR2 is FYNNEI. V was pared by 7 bases and J by 8 bases, with 11 bases of the junction left unmatched.

The chain carries TRBV5-1 and TRBJ2-1; tentative D call: TRBD2 (6 bases). Germline V gene sequence: CDR1 SGHRS, CDR2 YFSETQ. This CDR3 has 16 amino acids. V dropped 4 bases and J dropped 0 bases, with 14 bases sitting between them. CDR3 sequence: CASSEGGRSSYNEQFF. The CDR3 nucleotides read TGCGCCAGCAGCGAGGGAGGAAGGAGCTCCTACAATGAGCAGTTCTTC.

The V gene is TRBV9, the J gene TRBJ2-3; tentative D call: TRBD1 (5 bases). V dropped 5 bases and J dropped 0 bases, with 10 bases sitting between them. From germline, CDR1 is SGDLS and CDR2 YYNGEE. The CDR3 sequence is 14 residues long. The CDR3: CASRKGLSTDTQYF. DNA of the CDR3: TGTGCCAGCAGGAAGGGGCTCAGCACAGATACGCAGTATTTT.

CDR3 residues: CASSLVLAAANEQFF. CDR3 in DNA: TGCGCCAGCAGCTTGGTGCTAGCGGCTGCGAATGAGCAGTTCTTC. The chain couples TRBV5-1 to TRBJ2-1, with 7 bases aligning to TRBD2. V was pared by 0 bases and J by 7 bases, with 7 bases of the junction left unmatched. The CDR3 runs 15 residues. Germline CDR1 is SGHRS and CDR2 is YFSETQ.

The V call is TRBV5-1, the J call TRBJ1-3; D is perhaps TRBD1 (5 bases). Trimming shortened V by 0 bases and J by 0 bases, and 10 bases separated the two germline ends. CDR1 is SGHRS and CDR2 is YFSETQ in the germline V gene. The CDR3 is 16 amino acids. The CDR3 loop reads CASSLGWGSSGNTIYF. CDR3 sequence (DNA): TGCGCCAGCAGCTTGGGGTGGGGGTCCTCTGGAAACACCATATATTTT.

V and J are TRBV2 and TRBJ2-3, with 9 bases lining up with TRBD1. Germline CDR1 and CDR2: SNHLY and FYNNEI. V trimming: 4 bases; J trimming: 3 bases; junction bases outside the gene matches: 2. This CDR3 has 14 amino acids. The CDR3 DNA follows: TGTGCCAGCAGTGCGGGACAGGGTACAGATACGCAGTATTTT. Encoded protein: CASSAGQGTDTQYF.

The chain links TRBV30 to TRBJ2-3; 13 nucleotides match TRBD2. Germline V gene lookup returns CDR1 GTSNPN and CDR2 SVGIG (reference sequence). V was pared by 2 bases and J by 8 bases, with 7 bases of the junction left unmatched. This CDR3 comprises 15 residues. CDR3 nucleotides: TGTGCCTGGAGTCTACTAGCGGGAGGGCGCGGTACGCAGTATTTT. Protein product: CAWSLLAGGRGTQYF.

The rearrangement links TRBV11-2 to TRBJ2-5; D is tentatively TRBD1 or TRBD2 (6 bases each). The germline V and J ends were trimmed by 6 bases and 5 bases, with 13 bases remaining between them. The CDR3 loop spans 13 amino acids. The V gene's germline CDR1 is SGHAT and CDR2 FQNNGV. CDR3 sequence reads: CASRFQGRETQYF. CDR3 DNA: TGTGCCAGCAGATTTCAGGGGAGGGAGACCCAGTACTTC.

The gene calls are TRBV11-2 and TRBJ1-2, with 11 bases matching TRBD1. Germline V gene lookup returns CDR1 SGHAT and CDR2 FQNNGV. The V gene end was trimmed by 6 bases and the J gene end by 3 bases; junction bases not matched to a gene: 6. The CDR3 is 15 amino acids. The CDR3 DNA is TGTGCCAGCAGACGACCGGGACAGGGGGACTATGGCTACACCTTC. It specifies CASRRPGQGDYGYTF.

CDR3: CASSSGPVIYGYTF. The CDR3 region has the DNA TGTGCCAGCAGCTCGGGGCCCGTCATCTATGGCTACACCTTC. The J gene is TRBJ1-2, the V gene TRBV14, with D perhaps matching TRBD1 (5 bases). This CDR3 contains 14 residues. Germline V gene lookup returns CDR1 SGHDN and CDR2 FVKESK. The V gene lost 5 bases and the J gene lost 4 bases, with 14 bases spanning the gap.

V is TRBV10-2 and J is TRBJ2-7, with 10 bases identical to TRBD1. The CDR3 spans 14 residues. The junction had 5 bases not matched to a gene; V was cut back by 8 bases and J by 1 base. CDR1 WSHSY and CDR2 SAAADI come from the germline V gene. The chain's CDR3 is CASLRTGGSYEQYF. CDR3 nucleotide sequence: TGCGCCAGCCTTAGGACAGGGGGATCCTACGAGCAGTACTTC.

The chain links TRBV28 to TRBJ2-3; 13 bases fit TRBD2. CDR1 is MDHEN, CDR2 SYDVKM, per germline. The CDR3 runs to 16 residues. V lost 5 bases, J lost 2 bases, and 4 bases stayed unmatched. The CDR3 loop is CASSRTSGGYTDTQYF. CDR3 DNA sequence: TGTGCCAGCAGTAGGACTAGCGGGGGATACACAGATACGCAGTATTTT.

The chain is built from TRBV5-1 and TRBJ1-5; D is perhaps TRBD1 (5 bases). CDR1 SGHRS and CDR2 YFSETQ come from the germline V gene. CDR3 length equals 15 residues. The V gene lost 4 bases and the J gene lost 0 bases, with 11 bases spanning the gap. The CDR3 here is CASSRAGGSNQPQHF. The CDR3 coding sequence is TGCGCCAGCAGCCGGGCTGGGGGTAGCAATCAGCCCCAGCATTTT. The variable domain in full, completed from reference TRBV5-1 and TRBJ1-5, reads KAGVTQTPRYLIKTRGQQVTLSCSPISGHRSVSWYQQTPGQGLQFLFEYFSETQRNKGNFPGRFSGRQFSNSRSEMNVSTLELGDSALYLCASSRAGGSNQPQHFGDGTRLSIL.

A word on this clone: Other DNA variants within this sample encode the same CDR3. V gene TRBV5-1 combines with J gene TRBJ2-1; no clear D gene. V was pared by 0 bases and J by 0 bases, with 4 bases between. CDR1 SGHRS and CDR2 YFSETQ come from the germline V gene. CDR3 length equals 14 residues. CDR3 nucleotides: TGCGCCAGCAGCTTGGGTAGCTCCTACAATGAGCAGTTCTTC. It translates to CASSLGSSYNEQFF.

The gene calls are TRBV4-1 and TRBJ2-1; TRBD1 or TRBD2 may be the D gene (6 bases each). Germline values: CDR1 MGHRA, CDR2 YSYEKL. V lost 3 bases to trimming and J lost 0 bases, with 15 bases between them. The length of the CDR3 is 17 residues. The CDR3 bases are TGCGCCAGCAGCCATTCCAAGGGGGAGGCCTCCTACAATGAGCAGTTCTTC. Protein sequence: CASSHSKGEASYNEQFF.

The chain carries TRBV2 and TRBJ2-7; D might be TRBD1 or TRBD2, each matching 6 bases. The CDR3 runs 15 residues. Germline V lookup: CDR1 SNHLY, CDR2 FYNNEI. Trimming stripped 7 bases from V and 9 bases from J, with 25 bases between. CDR3 amino acids: CASNPGLGGPQTQYF. CDR3 sequence (DNA): TGTGCCAGCAACCCGGGGCTGGGGGGCCCGCAGACGCAGTACTTC.

The V gene is TRBV7-3, the J gene TRBJ2-7, with D tentatively TRBD1 or TRBD2 (5 bases each). The V end was cut by 4 bases, the J end by 3 bases, with 16 bases between. Germline V gene sequence: CDR1 SGHTA, CDR2 FQGTGA. The CDR3 sequence is 15 residues long. The CDR3 here is CASSWGSGFNYEQYF. CDR3 sequence (DNA): TGTGCCAGCAGCTGGGGCTCGGGATTCAACTACGAGCAGTACTTC.

This clone has a handful of counts. This chain uses TRBV5-6 with TRBJ1-5; 10 bases line up with TRBD1. Germline CDR1 and CDR2: SGHDT and YYEEEE. V lost 0 bases, J lost 4 bases, and 1 base stayed unmatched. The CDR3 is 15 amino acids. The CDR3 DNA is TGTGCCAGCAGCTTGGGACAGGGGGCAAATCAGCCCCAGCATTTT. Translation gives CASSLGQGANQPQHF.